This T cell receptor (beta chain) stems from a study of shared clonotypes between healthy human individuals. Naive CD8 isolation took CD45RO-negative cells positively selected for CCR7 and excluded terminally differentiated effector memory CD45RA+ cells. Data came from immunoSEQ multiplex PCR; TCRdb stores just in-frame clones and leaves some out. The sample lists 760,000 or so clones, about 96% occurring once. The germline V and J ends were trimmed by 3 bases and 2 bases, with 5 bases remaining between them. The CDR3 length is 12 residues. Germline-derived CDR1 and CDR2 are GTSNPN and SVGIG (reference sequence).

Material: naive CD8+ T cells sorted from blood. This chain uses TRBV30 with TRBJ2-1; no definite D call. The sequence came from a man aged 30-40 years in good health. The CDR3 region has the DNA TGTGCCTGGAGACTTGCCTACAATGAGCAGTTCTTC. Translation: CAWRLAYNEQFF. Supplemented by reference TRBV30 and TRBJ2-1, the full variable domain reads SQTIHQWPATLVQPVGSPLSLECTVEGTSNPNLYWYRQAAGRGLQLLFYSVGIGQISSEVPQNLSASRPQDRQFILSSKKLLLSDSGFYLCAWRLAYNEQFFGPGTRLTVL.